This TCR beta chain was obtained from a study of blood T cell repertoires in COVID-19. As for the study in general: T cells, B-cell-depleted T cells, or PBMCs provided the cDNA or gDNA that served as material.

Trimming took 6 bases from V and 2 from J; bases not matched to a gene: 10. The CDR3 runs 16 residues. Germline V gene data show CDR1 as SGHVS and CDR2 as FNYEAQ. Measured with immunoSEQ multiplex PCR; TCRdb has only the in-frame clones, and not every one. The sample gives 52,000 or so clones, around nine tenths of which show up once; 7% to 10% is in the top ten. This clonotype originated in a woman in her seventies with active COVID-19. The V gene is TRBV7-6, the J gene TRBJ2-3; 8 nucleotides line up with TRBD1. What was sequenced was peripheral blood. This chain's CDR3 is CASRLQGALNTDTQYF. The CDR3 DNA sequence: TGTGCCAGCAGGCTTCAGGGGGCGCTGAACACAGATACGCAGTATTTT.